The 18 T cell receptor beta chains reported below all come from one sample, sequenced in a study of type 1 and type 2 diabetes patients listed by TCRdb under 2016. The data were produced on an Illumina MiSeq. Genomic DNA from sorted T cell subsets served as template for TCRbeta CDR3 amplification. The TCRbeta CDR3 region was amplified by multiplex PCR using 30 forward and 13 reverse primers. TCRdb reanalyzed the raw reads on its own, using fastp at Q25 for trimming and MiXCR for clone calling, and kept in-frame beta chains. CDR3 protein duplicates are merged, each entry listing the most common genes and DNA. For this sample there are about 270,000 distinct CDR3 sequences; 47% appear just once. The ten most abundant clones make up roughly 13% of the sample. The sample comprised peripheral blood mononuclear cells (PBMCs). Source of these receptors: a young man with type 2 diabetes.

Here the CDR3 reads CASSPTLGTGYTNTEAFF. The CDR3 DNA is TGTGCCAGCTCACCGACGCTAGGGACAGGGTATACGAACACTGAAGCTTTCTTT. The gene calls are TRBV2 and TRBJ1-1; 9 bases are a match to TRBD1. Trimming at V came to 8 bases and at J to 1 base, leaving 17 bases not matched to a gene. CDR3 length: 18 residues. Per the germline V gene, CDR1 is SNHLY and CDR2 is FYNNEI.

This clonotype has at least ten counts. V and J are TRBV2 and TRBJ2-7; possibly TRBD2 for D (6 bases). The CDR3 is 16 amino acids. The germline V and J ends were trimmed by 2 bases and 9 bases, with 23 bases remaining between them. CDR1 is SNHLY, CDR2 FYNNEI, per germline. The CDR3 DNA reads TGTGCCAGCAGTGAAACGTCACTAGCTGAACTTGAGGGGCAGTACTTC. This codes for CASSETSLAELEGQYF.

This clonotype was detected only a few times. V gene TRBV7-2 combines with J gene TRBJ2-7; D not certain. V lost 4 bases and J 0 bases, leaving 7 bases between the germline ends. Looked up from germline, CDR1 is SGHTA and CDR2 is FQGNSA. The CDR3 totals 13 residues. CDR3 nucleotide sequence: TGTGCCAGCAGCTCGGTCGCCTCCTACGAGCAGTACTTC. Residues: CASSSVASYEQYF.

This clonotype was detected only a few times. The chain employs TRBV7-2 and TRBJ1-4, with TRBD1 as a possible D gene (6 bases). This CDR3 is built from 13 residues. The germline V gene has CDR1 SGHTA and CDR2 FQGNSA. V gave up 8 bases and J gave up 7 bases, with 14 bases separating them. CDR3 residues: CASSLGGLEKLFF. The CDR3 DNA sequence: TGTGCCAGCTCTCTTGGGGGGCTTGAAAAACTGTTTTTT.

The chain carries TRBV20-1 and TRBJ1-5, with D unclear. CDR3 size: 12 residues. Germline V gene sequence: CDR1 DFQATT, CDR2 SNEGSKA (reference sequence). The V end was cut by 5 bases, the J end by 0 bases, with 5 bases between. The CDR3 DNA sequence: TGCAGTGCTGTTAATAGCAATCAGCCCCAGCATTTT. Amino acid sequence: CSAVNSNQPQHF.

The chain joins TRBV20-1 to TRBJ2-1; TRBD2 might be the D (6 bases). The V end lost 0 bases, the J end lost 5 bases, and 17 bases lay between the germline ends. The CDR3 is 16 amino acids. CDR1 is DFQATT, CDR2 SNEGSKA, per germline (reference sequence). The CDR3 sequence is CSARDGAGTLDNEQFF. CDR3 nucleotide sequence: TGCAGTGCTAGAGATGGGGCCGGGACTCTTGACAATGAGCAGTTCTTC.

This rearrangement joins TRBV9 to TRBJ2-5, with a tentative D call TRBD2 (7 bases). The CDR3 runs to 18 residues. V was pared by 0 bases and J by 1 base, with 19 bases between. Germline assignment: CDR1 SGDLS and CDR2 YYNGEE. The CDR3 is CASSVATGGRGAQETQYF. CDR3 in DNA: TGTGCCAGCAGCGTAGCTACGGGGGGCAGGGGTGCCCAAGAGACCCAGTACTTC.

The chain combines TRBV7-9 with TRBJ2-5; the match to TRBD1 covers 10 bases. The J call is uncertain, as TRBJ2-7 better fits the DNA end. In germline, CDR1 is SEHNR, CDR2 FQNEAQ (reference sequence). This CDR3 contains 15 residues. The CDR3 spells CASSPDRGPSYEQYF. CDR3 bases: TGTGCCAGCAGCCCCGACAGGGGGCCTTCTTACGAGCAGTACTTC.

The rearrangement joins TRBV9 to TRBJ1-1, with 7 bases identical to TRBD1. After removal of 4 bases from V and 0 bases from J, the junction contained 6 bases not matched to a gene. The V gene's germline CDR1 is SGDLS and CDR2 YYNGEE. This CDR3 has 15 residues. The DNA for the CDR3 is TGTGCCAGCAGCTCCGGGACAGTTTTGAACACTGAAGCTTTCTTT. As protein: CASSSGTVLNTEAFF.

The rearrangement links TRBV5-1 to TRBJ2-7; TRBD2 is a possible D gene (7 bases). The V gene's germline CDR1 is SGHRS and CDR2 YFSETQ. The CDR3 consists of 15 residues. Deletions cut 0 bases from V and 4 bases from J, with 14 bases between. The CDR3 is CASSLEGDYLYEQYF. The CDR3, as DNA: TGCGCCAGCAGCTTGGAGGGGGACTACCTATACGAGCAGTACTTC.

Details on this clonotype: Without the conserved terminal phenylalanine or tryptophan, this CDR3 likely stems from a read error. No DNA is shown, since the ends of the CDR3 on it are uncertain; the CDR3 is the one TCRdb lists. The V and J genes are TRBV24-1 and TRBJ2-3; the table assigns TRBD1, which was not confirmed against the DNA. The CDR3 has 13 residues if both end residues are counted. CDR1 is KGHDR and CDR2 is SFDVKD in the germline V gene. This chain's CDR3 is CATSDYGQPNYYV.

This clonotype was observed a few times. The CDR3 sequence is CASSESTAAQYF. The CDR3 DNA reads as TGTGCCAGCAGTGAGTCGACAGCGGCGCAGTACTTC. The chain combines TRBV6-5 with TRBJ2-7, with D tentatively TRBD1 or TRBD2 (5 bases each). This CDR3 region has 12 residues. Germline CDR1 reads MNHEY; CDR2 reads SVGAGI. The V end was cut by 5 bases, the J end by 9 bases, with 14 bases between.

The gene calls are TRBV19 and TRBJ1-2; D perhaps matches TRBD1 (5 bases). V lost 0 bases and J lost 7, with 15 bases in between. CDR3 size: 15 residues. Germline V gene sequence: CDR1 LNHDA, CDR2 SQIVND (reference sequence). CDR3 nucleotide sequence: TGTGCCAGTAGTATAGAACTCCAACGACAGCTTGGCTACACCTTC. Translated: CASSIELQRQLGYTF.

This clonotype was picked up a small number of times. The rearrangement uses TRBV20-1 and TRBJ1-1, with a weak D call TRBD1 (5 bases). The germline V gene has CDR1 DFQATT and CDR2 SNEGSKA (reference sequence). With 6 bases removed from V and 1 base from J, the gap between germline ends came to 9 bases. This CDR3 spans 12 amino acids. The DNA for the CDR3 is TGCAGTGCCGTGGGGGGGAACACTGAAGCTTTCTTT. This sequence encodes CSAVGGNTEAFF.

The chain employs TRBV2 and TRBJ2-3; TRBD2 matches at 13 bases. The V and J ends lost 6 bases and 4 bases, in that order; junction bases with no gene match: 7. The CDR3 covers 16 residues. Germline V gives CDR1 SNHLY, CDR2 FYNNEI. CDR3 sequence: CASRVLAGGFADTQYF. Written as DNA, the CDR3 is TGTGCCAGCAGAGTACTAGCGGGAGGGTTTGCAGATACGCAGTATTTT.

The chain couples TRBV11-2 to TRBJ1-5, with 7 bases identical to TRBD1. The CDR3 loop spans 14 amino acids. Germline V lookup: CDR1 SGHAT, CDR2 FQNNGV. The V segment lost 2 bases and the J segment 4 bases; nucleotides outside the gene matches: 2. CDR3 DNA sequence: TGTGCCAGCAGCTTAACAGGGGCAAATCAGCCCCAGCATTTT. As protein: CASSLTGANQPQHF. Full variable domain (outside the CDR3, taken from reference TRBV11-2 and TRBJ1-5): EAGVAQSPRYKIIEKRQSVAFWCNPISGHATLYWYQQILGQGPKLLIQFQNNGVVDDSQLPKDRFSAERLKGVDSTLKIQPAKLEDSAVYLCASSLTGANQPQHFGDGTRLSIL.

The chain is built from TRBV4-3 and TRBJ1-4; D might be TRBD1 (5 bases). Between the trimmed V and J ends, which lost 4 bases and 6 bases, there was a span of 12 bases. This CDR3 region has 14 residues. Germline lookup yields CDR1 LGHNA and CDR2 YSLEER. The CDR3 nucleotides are TGCGCCAGCAGCCCGGGGCAACGCGATGAAAAACTGTTTTTT. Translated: CASSPGQRDEKLFF.

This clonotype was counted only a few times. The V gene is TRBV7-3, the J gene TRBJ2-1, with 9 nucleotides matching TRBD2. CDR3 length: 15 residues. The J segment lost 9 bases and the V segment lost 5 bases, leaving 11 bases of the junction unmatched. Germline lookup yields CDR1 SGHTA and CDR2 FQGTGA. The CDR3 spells CASSTDSGSWGEQFF. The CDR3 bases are TGTGCCAGCAGCACCGATAGCGGGAGTTGGGGTGAGCAGTTCTTC.